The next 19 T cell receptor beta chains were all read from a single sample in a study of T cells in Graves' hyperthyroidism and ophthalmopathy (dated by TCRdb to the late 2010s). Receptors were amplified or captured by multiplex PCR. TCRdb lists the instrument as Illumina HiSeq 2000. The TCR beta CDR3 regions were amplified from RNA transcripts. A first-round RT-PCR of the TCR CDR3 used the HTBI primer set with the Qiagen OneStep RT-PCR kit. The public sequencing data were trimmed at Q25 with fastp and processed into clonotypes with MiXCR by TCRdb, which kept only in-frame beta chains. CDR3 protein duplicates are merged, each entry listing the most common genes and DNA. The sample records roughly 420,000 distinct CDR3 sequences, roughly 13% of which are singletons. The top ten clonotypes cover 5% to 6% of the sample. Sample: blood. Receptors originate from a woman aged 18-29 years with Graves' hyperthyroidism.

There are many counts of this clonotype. Here the CDR3 DNA reads TGTGCCAGCAGCGTAGGGTTGGAACCATACAATGAGCAGTTCTTC. The encoded protein is CASSVGLEPYNEQFF. The chain is built from TRBV9 and TRBJ2-1; D is undetermined. From germline, CDR1 is SGDLS and CDR2 YYNGEE. This CDR3 has 15 residues. Trimming pared 0 bases from V and 4 bases from J, leaving 11 bases between.

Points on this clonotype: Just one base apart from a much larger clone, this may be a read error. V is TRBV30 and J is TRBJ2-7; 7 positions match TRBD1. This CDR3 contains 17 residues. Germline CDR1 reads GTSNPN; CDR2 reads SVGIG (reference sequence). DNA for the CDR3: TGTGCCTGGAGTAACACAAACTCAGGGGGTAGCTCCCACGAGCAGTACTTC. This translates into CAWSNTNSGGSSHEQYF.

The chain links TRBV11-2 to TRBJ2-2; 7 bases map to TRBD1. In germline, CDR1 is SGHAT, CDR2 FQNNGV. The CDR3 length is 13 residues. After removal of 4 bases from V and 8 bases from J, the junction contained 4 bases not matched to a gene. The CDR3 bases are TGTGCCAGCAGCTCACAGGGGCTGGGGGAGCTGTTTTTT. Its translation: CASSSQGLGELFF. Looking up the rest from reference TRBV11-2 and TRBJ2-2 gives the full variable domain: EAGVAQSPRYKIIEKRQSVAFWCNPISGHATLYWYQQILGQGPKLLIQFQNNGVVDDSQLPKDRFSAERLKGVDSTLKIQPAKLEDSAVYLCASSSQGLGELFFGEGSRLTVL.

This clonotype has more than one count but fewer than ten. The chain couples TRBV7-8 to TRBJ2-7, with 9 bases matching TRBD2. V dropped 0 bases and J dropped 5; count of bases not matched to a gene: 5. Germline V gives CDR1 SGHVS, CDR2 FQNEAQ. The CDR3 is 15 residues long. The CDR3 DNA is TGTGCCAGCAGCTTAGCTAGCGGGAGAATCAACGAGCAGTACTTC. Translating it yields CASSLASGRINEQYF. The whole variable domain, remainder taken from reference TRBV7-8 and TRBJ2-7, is GAGVSQSPRYKVAKRGQDVALRCDPISGHVSLFWYQQALGQGPEFLTYFQNEAQLDKSGLPSDRFFAERPEGSVSTLKIQRTQQEDSAVYLCASSLASGRINEQYFGPGTRLTVT.

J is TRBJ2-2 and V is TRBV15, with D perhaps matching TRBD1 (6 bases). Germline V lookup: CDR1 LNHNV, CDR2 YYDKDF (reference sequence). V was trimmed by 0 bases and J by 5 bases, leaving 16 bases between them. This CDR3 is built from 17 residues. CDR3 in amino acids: CATSRDRDRPITGELFF. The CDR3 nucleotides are TGTGCCACCAGCAGAGACCGCGACAGGCCAATAACCGGGGAGCTGTTTTTT.

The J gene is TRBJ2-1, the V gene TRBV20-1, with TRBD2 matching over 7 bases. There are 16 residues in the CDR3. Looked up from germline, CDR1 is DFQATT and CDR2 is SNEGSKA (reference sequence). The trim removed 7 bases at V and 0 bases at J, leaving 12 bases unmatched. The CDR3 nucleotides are TGCAGTGTAGCGGGCTCGACACAGAGCTCCTACAATGAGCAGTTCTTC. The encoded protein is CSVAGSTQSSYNEQFF.

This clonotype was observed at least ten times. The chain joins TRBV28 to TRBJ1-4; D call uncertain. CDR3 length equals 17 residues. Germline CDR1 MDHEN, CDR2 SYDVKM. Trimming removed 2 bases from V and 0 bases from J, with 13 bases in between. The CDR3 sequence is CASSLRQSFATNEKLFF. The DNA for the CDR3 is TGTGCCAGCAGTTTAAGGCAAAGCTTCGCAACTAATGAAAAACTGTTTTTT.

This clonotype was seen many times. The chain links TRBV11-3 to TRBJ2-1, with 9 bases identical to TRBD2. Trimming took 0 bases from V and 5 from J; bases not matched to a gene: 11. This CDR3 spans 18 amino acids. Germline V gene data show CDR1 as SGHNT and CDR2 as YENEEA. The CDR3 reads CASSLDPAGGPVDNEQFF. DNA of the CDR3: TGTGCCAGCAGCTTAGATCCGGCGGGAGGGCCCGTCGACAATGAGCAGTTCTTC. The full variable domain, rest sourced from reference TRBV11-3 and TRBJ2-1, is EAGVVQSPRYKIIEKKQPVAFWCNPISGHNTLYWYLQNLGQGPELLIRYENEEAVDDSQLPKDRFSAERLKGVDSTLKIQPAELGDSAVYLCASSLDPAGGPVDNEQFFGPGTRLTVL.

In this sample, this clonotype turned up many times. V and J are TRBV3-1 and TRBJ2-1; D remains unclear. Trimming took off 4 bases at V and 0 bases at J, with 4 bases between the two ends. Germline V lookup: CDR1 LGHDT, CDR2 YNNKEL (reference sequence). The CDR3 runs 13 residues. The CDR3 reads CASSPSSYNEQFF. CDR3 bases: TGTGCCAGCAGCCCAAGCTCCTACAATGAGCAGTTCTTC.

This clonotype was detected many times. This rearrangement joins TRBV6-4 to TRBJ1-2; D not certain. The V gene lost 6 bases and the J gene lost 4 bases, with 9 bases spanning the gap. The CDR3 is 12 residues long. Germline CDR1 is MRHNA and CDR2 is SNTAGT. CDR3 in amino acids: CASRDPIYGYTF. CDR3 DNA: TGTGCCAGCAGGGACCCTATCTATGGCTACACCTTC.

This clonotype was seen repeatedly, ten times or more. CDR3 residues: CASSLVPGSPAETQYF. Here the CDR3 DNA reads TGTGCCAGCAGCTTGGTTCCGGGGTCACCTGCAGAGACCCAGTACTTC. The chain couples TRBV5-5 to TRBJ2-5; D perhaps matches TRBD2 (5 bases). Germline CDR1 reads SGHKS; CDR2 reads YYEKEE (reference sequence). V was pared by 0 bases and J by 4 bases, with 16 bases between. There are 16 residues in the CDR3.

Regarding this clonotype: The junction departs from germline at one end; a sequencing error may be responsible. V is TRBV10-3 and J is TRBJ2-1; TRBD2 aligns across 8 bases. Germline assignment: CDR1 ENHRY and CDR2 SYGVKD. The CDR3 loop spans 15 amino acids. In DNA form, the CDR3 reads TGTGCCATCAGTAAGCGGGAGAGCTCCTACGATGAGCAGTTCTTC. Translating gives CAISKRESSYDEQFF.

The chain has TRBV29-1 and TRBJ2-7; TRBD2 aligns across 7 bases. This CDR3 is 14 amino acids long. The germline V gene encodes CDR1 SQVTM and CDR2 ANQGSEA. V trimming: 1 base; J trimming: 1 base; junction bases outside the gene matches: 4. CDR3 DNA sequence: TGCAGCGTTGAAGTGGAGGGAGGGTCCTACGAGCAGTACTTC. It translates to CSVEVEGGSYEQYF.

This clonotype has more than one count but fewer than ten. This chain's CDR3 is CASSNEETQYF. The DNA for the CDR3 is TGTGCCAGTAGTAATGAAGAGACCCAGTACTTC. The V call is TRBV19, the J call TRBJ2-5; no firm D call. Trimming stripped 4 bases from V and 3 bases from J, with 3 bases between. CDR3 size: 11 residues. In germline, CDR1 is LNHDA, CDR2 SQIVND (reference sequence).

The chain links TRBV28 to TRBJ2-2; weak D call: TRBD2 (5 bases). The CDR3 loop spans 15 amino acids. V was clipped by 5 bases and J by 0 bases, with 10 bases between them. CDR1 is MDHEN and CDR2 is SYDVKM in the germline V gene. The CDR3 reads CASSAGSANTGELFF. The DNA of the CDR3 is TGTGCCAGCAGTGCGGGCTCCGCGAACACCGGGGAGCTGTTTTTT.

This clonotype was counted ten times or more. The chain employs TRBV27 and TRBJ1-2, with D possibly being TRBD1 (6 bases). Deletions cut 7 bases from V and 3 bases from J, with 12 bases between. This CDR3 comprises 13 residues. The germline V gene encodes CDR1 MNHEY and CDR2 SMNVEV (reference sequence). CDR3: CASMSWGHYGYTF. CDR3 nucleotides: TGTGCCAGCATGAGCTGGGGGCACTATGGCTACACCTTC.

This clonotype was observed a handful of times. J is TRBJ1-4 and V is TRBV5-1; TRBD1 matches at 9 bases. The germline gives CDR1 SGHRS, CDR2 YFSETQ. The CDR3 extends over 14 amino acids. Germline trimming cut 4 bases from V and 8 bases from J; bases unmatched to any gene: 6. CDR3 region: CASSQGTGREKLFF. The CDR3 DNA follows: TGCGCCAGCAGCCAAGGGACAGGGAGGGAAAAACTGTTTTTT.

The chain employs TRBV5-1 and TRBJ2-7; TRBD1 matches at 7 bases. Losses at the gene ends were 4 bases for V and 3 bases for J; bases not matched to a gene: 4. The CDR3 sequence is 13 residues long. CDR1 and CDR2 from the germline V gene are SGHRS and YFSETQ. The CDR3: CASSGTAGYEQYF. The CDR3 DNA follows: TGCGCCAGCAGCGGGACAGCAGGCTACGAGCAGTACTTC.

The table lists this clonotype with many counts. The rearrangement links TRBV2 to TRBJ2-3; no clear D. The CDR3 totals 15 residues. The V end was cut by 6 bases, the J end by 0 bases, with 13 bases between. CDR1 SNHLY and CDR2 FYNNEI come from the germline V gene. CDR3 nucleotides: TGTGCCAGCAGGCGACAATTAATAAGCACAGATACGCAGTATTTT. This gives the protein CASRRQLISTDTQYF.